The 13 T cell receptor beta chains presented below share a single source sample, sequenced in a study of Ad26.COV2.S vaccination and SARS-CoV-2 variants. Regarding treatment: over 15 received Ad26.COV2.S at low or high dose, single or two shots; 5 received placebo; per-sample allocation not given. Day 63 after the first vaccine or placebo injection was the time point for sampling. Some clones are missing from TCRdb's copy, which holds only in-frame ones; the method was immunoSEQ multiplex PCR. The table lists some 320,000 clones, just over 85% of them singletons, with approximately 2% in the top ten. Here the sequenced sample was peripheral blood, taken in a trial of Ad26.COV2.S vaccine versus placebo. The source of these receptors is a person between 18 and 60 years old who received the Ad26.COV2.S COVID-19 vaccine or a placebo.

The V call is TRBV30, the J call TRBJ1-2, with D possibly matching TRBD1 (5 bases). This CDR3 region has 14 residues. The ends were cut back, 4 bases at V and 0 bases at J, with 12 bases in the middle. CDR1 GTSNPN and CDR2 SVGIG come from the germline V gene (reference sequence). The DNA for the CDR3 is TGTGCCTGGACACCAGGGAGTGCTAACTATGGCTACACCTTC. It yields the protein CAWTPGSANYGYTF.

This clone has more than one count but fewer than ten. This CDR3 reads CASSHYPDGSYEQYF. CDR3 in DNA: TGCGCCAGCAGCCACTACCCGGACGGCTCCTACGAGCAGTACTTC. The rearrangement uses TRBV4-3 and TRBJ2-7; D gene unclear. Germline V gene sequence: CDR1 LGHNA, CDR2 YSLEER. The CDR3 is 15 amino acids. Trimming left V 3 bases short and J 0 bases short, with 12 bases between.

The chain recombines TRBV5-4 with TRBJ2-5, with D perhaps assigned TRBD1 or TRBD2 (6 bases each). The CDR3 extends over 16 amino acids. Trimming removed 0 bases at V and 10 bases at J, with 22 bases between. Germline V gives CDR1 SGHNT, CDR2 YYREEE (reference sequence). The chain's CDR3 is CASSLDTGSRAGDQYF. CDR3 nucleotides: TGTGCCAGCAGCTTGGACACCGGGAGCCGGGCAGGGGACCAGTACTTC. Based on the CDR3 plus reference TRBV5-4 and TRBJ2-5, the full variable domain is ETGVTQSPTHLIKTRGQQVTLRCSSQSGHNTVSWYQQALGQGPQFIFQYYREEENGRGNFPPRFSGLQFPNYSSELNVNALELDDSALYLCASSLDTGSRAGDQYFGPGTRLLVL.

The J gene is TRBJ1-3, the V gene TRBV2, with D possibly matching TRBD1 (5 bases). V lost 3 bases, J lost 3 bases, and 15 bases lay in between. This CDR3 has 16 residues. Germline-derived CDR1 and CDR2 are SNHLY and FYNNEI. In DNA form, the CDR3 reads TGTGCCAGCAGTGATGCGAAAAGACAGCGTGGAAACACCATATATTTT. Protein product: CASSDAKRQRGNTIYF.

This chain joins TRBV30 and TRBJ1-1, with 9 bases matching TRBD1. Unmatched junction bases numbered 5, after V lost 0 bases and J lost 6 bases. The CDR3 is made up of 14 amino acids. Germline V gives CDR1 GTSNPN, CDR2 SVGIG (reference sequence). CDR3 coding DNA: TGTGCCTGGAGTGTCCCGCACAGGGGGCCTGAAGCTTTCTTT. Translated, it gives CAWSVPHRGPEAFF.

The chain uses TRBV7-2 and TRBJ1-1; D gene unclear. Germline CDR1 SGHTA, CDR2 FQGNSA. Trimming removed 1 base at V and 1 base at J, with 10 bases between. The CDR3 is 15 amino acids. This CDR3 is CASSLVLGTNTEAFF. CDR3 DNA: TGTGCCAGCAGCTTAGTGTTGGGTACGAACACTGAAGCTTTCTTT.

The chain uses TRBV19 and TRBJ2-5; 9 bases map to TRBD1. This CDR3 is built from 16 residues. The V gene end was trimmed by 6 bases and the J gene end by 6 bases; junction bases not matched to a gene: 14. The germline gives CDR1 LNHDA, CDR2 SQIVND (reference sequence). CDR3 nucleotides: TGTGCCAGTAGCCGTGCTACAGGGGGCGGTAAAAAGACCCAGTACTTC. Its translation is CASSRATGGGKKTQYF.

The V call is TRBV3-1 (or the pseudogene TRBV3-2), the J call TRBJ1-2; D gene unclear. This CDR3 spans 13 amino acids. V was shortened by 1 base and J by 7 bases, with 10 bases between the two germline ends. The germline gives CDR1 LGHDT, CDR2 YNNKEL (reference sequence). The DNA for the CDR3 is TGTGCCAGCAGCCAAGTTGATAGGGCTGGCTACACCTTC. As protein: CASSQVDRAGYTF.

As regards this clone: One end of the junction fails to match germline, which may point to a read error. The chain uses TRBV7-7 and TRBJ2-5; D may be TRBD2 (7 bases). The CDR3 is 17 amino acids. Germline CDR1 and CDR2: SSHAT and FNYEAQ (reference sequence). CDR3 region: CASSPRLGGGPGETQYF. The CDR3 nucleotides read TGTGCTAGCAGCCCCAGACTAGGGGGGGGGCCTGGGGAGACCCAGTACTTC.

Ten or more counts support this clone. The chain couples TRBV6-4 to TRBJ2-2, with D perhaps matching TRBD1 (6 bases). CDR3 length: 14 residues. CDR1 is MRHNA, CDR2 SNTAGT, per germline. Trimming took 6 bases from V and 4 from J, leaving 12 bases between them. The DNA for the CDR3 is TGTGCCAGCAGCCCCGGACAGACCACCGGGGAGCTGTTTTTT. As protein: CASSPGQTTGELFF.

This chain links TRBV6-1 with TRBJ1-2; 10 bases fit TRBD1. There are 15 residues in the CDR3. The ends lost 2 bases at V and 3 bases at J; junction bases unmatched: 3. CDR1 is MNHNS and CDR2 is SASEGT in the germline V gene. CDR3 residues: CASSERQGADYGYTF. The CDR3 DNA sequence: TGTGCCAGCAGTGAAAGACAGGGGGCTGACTATGGCTACACCTTC.

The rearrangement uses TRBV6-5 and TRBJ1-2; no reliable D call. The CDR3 is 15 amino acids. Germline V CDR1 and CDR2: MNHEY, SVGAGI. V lost 7 bases and J lost 8, with 23 bases in between. This CDR3 reads CASTSLVEGQSGYTF. The DNA of the CDR3 is TGTGCCAGCACCTCCTTAGTTGAGGGCCAGTCGGGCTACACCTTC.

This clone was found a few times. The rearrangement uses TRBV7-9 and TRBJ2-2; D gene ambiguous. Looked up from germline, CDR1 is SEHNR and CDR2 is FQNEAQ (reference sequence). The CDR3 extends over 15 amino acids. Trimming took off 1 base at V and 6 bases at J, with 12 bases between the two ends. CDR3 sequence: CASSLVEGFAGELFF. The CDR3 nucleotides read TGTGCCAGCAGCTTAGTCGAAGGGTTTGCCGGGGAGCTGTTTTTT.